The rows below give T cell receptor beta chains drawn from one sample of a study of cytomegalovirus exposure and HLA in healthy donors. Profiling relied on immunoSEQ multiplex PCR, and the TCRdb table lists in-frame clones only, not all of them. This table has about 120,000 clones, approximately 75% appearing once. Sequenced sample: PBMCs. The receptors here all came from a man aged 35-49 years in good health and CMV-seronegative. Each CDR3 is given with its conserved first and last residue. Fields, in order: clone size, CDR3 length, V gene, J gene, D gene, CDR3 protein, CDR3 DNA. The D gene is left open where the match is weak. Some rows mark clone size as missing; the rest say once, few, many or name a class of expanded clone.

>.|13|TRBV6-6|TRBJ2-7|TRBD2
CASRAGGPYEQYF
TGTGCCAGCAGGGCGGGAGGGCCTTACGAGCAGTACTTC
>.|18|TRBV27|TRBJ2-7|TRBD2
CASSPPPGGVAGGHEQYF
TGTGCCAGCAGTCCTCCCCCCGGGGGAGTAGCGGGAGGTCACGAGCAGTACTTC
>.|15|TRBV5-1|TRBJ2-7|TRBD1
CASSFVTGGTYEQYF
TGCGCCAGCAGCTTCGTGACAGGGGGGACCTACGAGCAGTACTTC
>.|15|TRBV6-6|TRBJ2-3|TRBD2
CASRNGLANTDTQYF
TGTGCCAGCAGAAACGGACTAGCGAACACAGATACGCAGTATTTT
>.|15|TRBV28|TRBJ2-7|TRBD2
CASSLRLAGIYEQYF
TGTGCCAGCAGTTTAAGACTAGCGGGGATCTACGAGCAGTACTTC
>few|15|TRBV27|TRBJ2-1|TRBD1
CASSRPGTGSNEQFF
TGTGCCAGCAGCCGTCCCGGGACAGGCTCCAATGAGCAGTTCTTC
>once|15|TRBV5-1|TRBJ1-5|.
CASSSEGGDNQPQHF
TGCGCCAGCAGCTCTGAAGGAGGGGACAATCAGCCCCAGCATTTT
>.|15|TRBV5-1|TRBJ2-5|TRBD1
CASSLGQGSGETQYF
TGCGCCAGCAGCTTGGGACAGGGCAGCGGAGAGACCCAGTACTTC
>once|12|TRBV28|TRBJ1-1|.
CASIKEGTEAFF
TGTGCCAGCATCAAAGAGGGCACTGAAGCTTTCTTT
>.|17|TRBV7-9|TRBJ2-7|.
CASSLAVSSEGGEEQYF
TGTGCCAGCAGCTTAGCCGTTTCTAGCGAAGGGGGGGAAGAGCAGTACTTC
>.|14|TRBV5-1|TRBJ1-2|.
CASSLVSGHDGYTF
TGCGCCAGCAGCTTGGTATCAGGTCATGATGGCTACACCTTC
>once|14|TRBV5-4|TRBJ1-5|.
CASSLDRRSQPQHF
TGTGCCAGCAGCTTGGATCGGAGGAGTCAGCCCCAGCATTTT